This TCR beta chain came from a study of vaccination effects on CD4 cells after COVID-19. Study information: Each participant received a vaccine that was either BNT162b2 or mRNA-1273, given as two doses.

Assay: immunoSEQ multiplex PCR; the TCRdb copy retains only in-frame clones and omits some. The repertoire holds about 14,000 clones, approximately 82% seen once, with approximately 25% in the top ten. V was trimmed by 1 base and J by 6 bases, leaving 5 bases between them. This CDR3 is 11 amino acids long. The germline CDR1 and CDR2 sequences are SGHDT and YYEEEE. In its sample, this clone was seen once. Its antigen remains unknown. Ahead of sequencing, the ViraFEST assay grew antigen-specific CD4+ T cells using viral peptide pools. An approximately 10-day culture period preceded the isolation of CD4+ T cells. Each culture well received under 2.5 million PBMC. These cells were then cultured in IMDM with 8.5 to 10 IU/ml IL-2 and about 9.9 ug/ml peptides. Study findings and constraints: Vaccine-induced clones in healthy vaccinees cross-reacted with common cold coronaviruses in only 1 of 255 cases. Long after vaccination, the clones induced by infection and by vaccine shrank markedly in size.

The rearrangement links TRBV5-6 to TRBJ2-7; D gene ambiguous. The specimen was CD4+ T cells from PBMCs cultured with HCoV-229E spike peptides, collected before COVID-19 vaccination. The TCR sequence derives from a human donor who received a COVID-19 vaccine. The CDR3 protein is CASSLNSEQYF. The CDR3 DNA sequence: TGTGCCAGCAGCTTGAATTCCGAGCAGTACTTC.